The rows below give T cell receptor beta chains drawn from one sample of a study of human T cells and chemical hapten exposure. MiXCR, applied by TCRdb to the RACE reads, yields one record per CDR3 protein. The sample has 90,000 to 110,000 distinct CDR3 sequences, approximately 36% seen once. Sequences were derived from whole blood, sampled in connection with sensitization to the hapten diphenylcyclopropenone (DPC). Every receptor here comes from a man in his forties or fifties with alopecia areata. Some clones in this sample may be carry-over from other donors' samples. Both conserved end residues are part of each CDR3. The D gene is left open where the match is weak. Expanded clones are given a class, and other clones once, few, many or no size at all.

V,D,size,J,CDR3,DNA
TRBV6-6,TRBD1,few,TRBJ2-3,CASSYARGTADTQYF,TGTGCCAGCAGTTACGCCAGGGGGACCGCAGATACGCAGTATTTT
TRBV6-1,-,-,TRBJ2-3,CASSVRRQDTDTQYF,TGTGCCAGCAGTGTGCGGAGACAGGACACAGATACGCAGTATTTT
TRBV29-1,TRBD1,-,TRBJ1-1,CSANRQGNTEAFF,TGCAGCGCCAATCGACAGGGGAACACTGAAGCTTTCTTT
TRBV13,TRBD1,few,TRBJ1-3,CASSFTLDRGSGNTIYF,TGTGCCAGCAGCTTTACGTTGGACAGGGGCTCTGGAAACACCATATATTTT
TRBV12-3/TRBV12-4,TRBD1,few,TRBJ1-2,CASSLSGTGGNGYTF,TGTGCCAGCAGTTTAAGCGGGACAGGGGGCAATGGCTACACCTTC
TRBV29-1,-,-,TRBJ2-3,CSVAVGLAFTDTQYF,TGCAGCGTTGCAGTGGGCCTAGCTTTCACAGATACGCAGTATTTT
TRBV20-1,-,-,TRBJ2-5,CSATTREQETQYF,TGCAGTGCGACGACTAGAGAGCAAGAGACCCAGTACTTC
TRBV5-1,-,few,TRBJ2-5,CASSFYVEETQYF,TGCGCCAGCAGCTTCTACGTCGAAGAGACCCAGTACTTC
TRBV3-1,TRBD2,few,TRBJ2-1,CASSQEGLAGENEQFF,TGTGCCAGCAGCCAAGAGGGACTAGCGGGAGAGAATGAGCAGTTCTTC
TRBV7-9,TRBD2,few,TRBJ2-3,CASSPSGRRADTQYF,TGTGCCAGCAGCCCTAGCGGGAGGAGAGCAGATACGCAGTATTTT
TRBV12-3/TRBV12-4,TRBD1,-,TRBJ2-1,CASRHRGQGSGDEQFF,TGTGCCAGCAGACACCGGGGACAGGGGTCCGGGGATGAGCAGTTCTTC
TRBV12-3/TRBV12-4,-,-,TRBJ2-1,CASRRRGLAYNEQFF,TGTGCCAGCAGGAGGAGAGGGCTTGCCTACAATGAGCAGTTCTTC
TRBV4-2,-,-,TRBJ2-3,CASSQDTFTDTQYF,TGTGCCAGCAGCCAAGATACTTTCACAGATACGCAGTATTTT
TRBV7-3,TRBD1,-,TRBJ2-2,CASSLLQGYTGELFF,TGTGCCAGCAGCTTATTACAGGGGTACACCGGGGAGCTGTTTTTT
TRBV7-6,TRBD1,few,TRBJ2-5,CASSSAGTGVAETQYF,TGTGCCAGCAGCTCCGCCGGGACAGGGGTAGCAGAGACCCAGTACTTC
TRBV28,-,-,TRBJ1-5,CSSSSQNQPQHF,TGTTCCAGCAGTTCCCAGAATCAGCCCCAGCATTTT
TRBV7-2,-,few,TRBJ2-1,CASSPTESFYNEQFF,TGTGCCAGCAGCCCCACAGAATCGTTCTACAATGAGCAGTTCTTC
TRBV2,-,few,TRBJ1-4,CASSETDYLFLFF,TGTGCCAGCAGTGAAACGGACTATCTGTTTCTGTTTTTT
TRBV29-1,-,-,TRBJ2-5,CSVWGQETQYF,TGCAGCGTTTGGGGGCAAGAGACCCAGTACTTC
TRBV24-1,-,few,TRBJ2-3,CATSEENGLTLSTDTQYF,TGTGCCACCAGTGAGGAGAACGGCCTAACCTTAAGCACAGATACGCAGTATTTT
TRBV12-3/TRBV12-4,TRBD2,few,TRBJ2-4,CASSRTSGATKNIQYF,TGTGCCAGCAGTCGGACTAGCGGGGCTACGAAAAACATTCAGTACTTC
TRBV7-2,-,-,TRBJ2-6,CASSMNSGANVLTF,TGTGCCAGCAGCATGAACTCTGGGGCCAACGTCCTGACTTTC
TRBV7-6,-,few,TRBJ2-5,CASSSPPGQETQYF,TGTGCCAGCAGCTCCCCCCCGGGCCAAGAGACCCAGTACTTC
TRBV6-2/TRBV6-3,TRBD2,few,TRBJ2-2,CASSYDPGRGLGELFF,TGTGCCAGCAGTTACGACCCTGGGAGGGGCCTCGGGGAGCTGTTTTTT
TRBV7-9,-,-,TRBJ1-3,CASSLGGRSRNTIYF,TGTGCCAGCAGCTTAGGTGGACGTAGCCGAAACACCATATATTTT
TRBV20-1,-,-,TRBJ2-1,CSARDTGHSLFEQFF,TGCAGTGCTAGAGACACGGGACACTCCCTCTTTGAGCAGTTCTTC
TRBV12-3/TRBV12-4,-,few,TRBJ2-3,CASSLEPHTQYF,TGTGCCAGCAGTTTGGAGCCTCATACGCAGTATTTT